Listed below are T cell receptor beta chains from one sample, sequenced in a study of CD8 T cells in Susac syndrome. TCRdb reanalysed the immunoSEQ multiplex PCR reads using MiXCR and keeps one entry per CDR3 protein. The sample shows around 140,000 distinct CDR3 sequences, just under 95% of them seen only once. The material sequenced was CD4+ T cells from PBMCs. The receptor set was obtained from a human donor with Susac syndrome. Each CDR3 is given with its conserved first and last residue. The order of the fields is D gene, J gene, V gene, clone size, CDR3 DNA, CDR3 protein. D genes are given only for firm matches. Clone size is stated in some rows and not others, as once, few, many or a class when expanded.

>TRBD1|TRBJ2-4|TRBV30|NA
TGTGCCTGGAGTGAGGGGACAGGGTCTTTAATTCAGTACTTC
CAWSEGTGSLIQYF
>TRBD2|TRBJ2-3|TRBV4-1|NA
TGCGCCAGCAGCCGCCGGACTAGCGGGGGGTACACAGATACGCAGTATTTT
CASSRRTSGGYTDTQYF
>NA|TRBJ1-1|TRBV27|NA
TGTGCCAGCAGAAGAAAGGGGGGGTACACTGAAGCTTTCTTT
CASRRKGGYTEAFF
>NA|TRBJ2-6|TRBV5-1|NA
TGCGCCAGCAGCTTGTTCCGGGGGATTAGCTCTGGGGCCAACGTCCTGACTTTC
CASSLFRGISSGANVLTF
>TRBD2|TRBJ2-7|TRBV30|NA
TGTGCCTGGTCACCTAGCGGGAATGGCGAGCAGTACTTC
CAWSPSGNGEQYF
>NA|TRBJ2-5|TRBV28|NA
TGTGCCAGCCGAGGACTTCCAGACCAAGAGACCCAGTACTTC
CASRGLPDQETQYF
>NA|TRBJ1-1|TRBV30|NA
TGTGCCTGGAGACGGGGAGACACTGAAGCTTTCTTT
CAWRRGDTEAFF
>NA|TRBJ2-3|TRBV20-1|NA
TGCAGTGCGGGACCAGGGGGGGACCCAGATACGCAGTATTTT
CSAGPGGDPDTQYF
>TRBD1|TRBJ1-1|TRBV20-1|NA
TGCACCTACAGGGGTAAAGAAGCTTTCTTT
CTYRGKEAFF
>TRBD2|TRBJ2-5|TRBV6-1|NA
TGTGCCAGCCGACTAGCGTGGGAGACCCAGTACTTC
CASRLAWETQYF
>TRBD2|TRBJ2-1|TRBV19|NA
TGTGCCAGTAGTGCACTAGCGGGAAAGACCTACAATGAGCAGTTCTTC
CASSALAGKTYNEQFF
>NA|TRBJ2-7|TRBV7-2|NA
TGTGCCAGCAGCCCAGCCGGGGTTTTCCACGAGCAGTACTTC
CASSPAGVFHEQYF
>NA|TRBJ2-7|TRBV12-3/TRBV12-4|NA
TGTGCCAGCAGTTCCCGTGGAGGACAGCAGTACTTC
CASSSRGGQQYF
>NA|TRBJ1-1|TRBV29-1|NA
TGCAGCGTTGACCACGGTGGGGAAGCTTTCTTT
CSVDHGGEAFF
>NA|TRBJ1-6|TRBV3-1|NA
TGTGCCAGCAGCCAAGAATCGGTCACCCTCCACTTT
CASSQESVTLHF
>TRBD1|TRBJ1-5|TRBV30|NA
TGTGCCTGGGCCGACAGGGCCAATCAGCCCCAGCATTTT
CAWADRANQPQHF
>TRBD2|TRBJ2-2|TRBV15|NA
TGTGCCACCGGGGAAGGACTAGCGGTAGCAGCGTACACCGGGGAGCTGTTTTTT
CATGEGLAVAAYTGELFF
>TRBD2|TRBJ2-3|TRBV2|few
TGTGCCAGCAGGGGACTAGCGGGGGGCACAGATACGCAGTATTTT
CASRGLAGGTDTQYF
>TRBD1|TRBJ1-1|TRBV7-9|NA
TGTGCCAGCAGCCAGACAGGGATGAACACTGAAGCTTTCTTT
CASSQTGMNTEAFF
>NA|TRBJ1-1|TRBV30|NA
TGTGCCTGGAGTGTACGGGGAGGAACGAGCACTGAAGCTTTCTTT
CAWSVRGGTSTEAFF
>NA|TRBJ1-4|TRBV20-1|NA
TGCAGTGCTAAGGGTGGGAAACTGTTTTTT
CSAKGGKLFF
>NA|TRBJ1-1|TRBV25-1|NA
TGTGCCAGCAGTGAAGATAACACGGCTGAAAACACTGAAGCTTTCTTT
CASSEDNTAENTEAFF
>NA|TRBJ1-1|TRBV18|NA
TGTGCCAGCTCACCGATTCCAGGGCGGAGGGTTCCTGAAGCTTTCTTT
CASSPIPGRRVPEAFF
>TRBD2|TRBJ2-7|TRBV15|NA
TGTGCCACCAGCAGAGATGATAGTAGCGGGAGACCCGACGAGCAGTACTTC
CATSRDDSSGRPDEQYF
>NA|TRBJ2-6|TRBV28|NA
TGTGCCAGCAGCGCCGGGGGAGAGGGGGCCAACGTCCTGACTTTC
CASSAGGEGANVLTF
>TRBD2|TRBJ2-2|TRBV7-6|NA
TGTGCCAGCAGCTTGGCAGAGCGGGGGGGCCTAACCGGGGAGCTGTTTTTT
CASSLAERGGLTGELFF
>NA|TRBJ1-5|TRBV20-1|NA
TGCAGTGCTCCGGACGGAAGAAGCAATCAGCCCCAGCATTTT
CSAPDGRSNQPQHF
>TRBD1|TRBJ1-2|TRBV5-1|NA
TGCGCCAGCAGCACGGAAGGGGGCGGAGGCTACACCTTC
CASSTEGGGGYTF
>TRBD2|TRBJ2-1|TRBV7-9|NA
TGTGCCAGCTTGACTAGCGGGAGCAATGAGCAGTTCTTC
CASLTSGSNEQFF
>NA|TRBJ2-5|TRBV30|NA
TGTGCCTGGAGTAAAGGGGTCCAAGAGACCCAGTACTTC
CAWSKGVQETQYF
>NA|TRBJ2-7|TRBV7-9|NA
TGTGCCAGCAGCGCCAGGACAGCCTCCTACGAGCAGTACTTC
CASSARTASYEQYF
>TRBD2|TRBJ2-2|TRBV28|NA
TGTGCCAGCAGTTTCCGAGCGGGGGTCCCCGGGGAGCTGTTTTTT
CASSFRAGVPGELFF
>NA|TRBJ2-5|TRBV12-3/TRBV12-4|NA
TGTGCCAGCAGTCCTGATACAGGGACCCAAGAGACCCAGTACTTC
CASSPDTGTQETQYF